Listed below are T cell receptor beta chains from one sample, sequenced in a study of cytomegalovirus exposure and HLA in healthy donors. The protocol was immunoSEQ multiplex PCR, while the TCRdb copy is restricted to in-frame clones and leaves out a portion. This sample has around 250,000 clones; about 81% occur once, and the top ten carry about 8%. Specimen: PBMCs. All receptors derive from a woman aged 60 to 75 in good health and CMV-seropositive. The CDR3 runs from the conserved cysteine through the conserved F or W. D genes are given only for firm matches. Part of the rows lack a size; the others show once, few, many or a class for expanded clones.

v_call: TRBV6-5
j_call: TRBJ2-5
d_call: .
cdr3_length: 14
clone_size: .
cdr3_aa: CASSYYGQQETQYF
cdr3_nt: TGTGCCAGCAGTTACTATGGACAGCAAGAGACCCAGTACTTC

v_call: TRBV7-8
j_call: TRBJ1-5
d_call: .
cdr3_length: 14
clone_size: .
cdr3_aa: CASSLTGSNQPQHF
cdr3_nt: TGTGCCAGCAGCCTGACAGGTAGCAATCAGCCCCAGCATTTT

v_call: TRBV30
j_call: TRBJ1-5
d_call: .
cdr3_length: 15
clone_size: .
cdr3_aa: CAWSVERWRGQPQHF
cdr3_nt: TGTGCCTGGAGTGTAGAGCGTTGGAGAGGGCAGCCCCAGCATTTT

v_call: TRBV19
j_call: TRBJ2-5
d_call: .
cdr3_length: 14
clone_size: .
cdr3_aa: CASSIGAPPETQYF
cdr3_nt: TGTGCCAGTAGTATCGGAGCTCCCCCAGAGACCCAGTACTTC

v_call: TRBV14
j_call: TRBJ1-2
d_call: .
cdr3_length: 15
clone_size: few
cdr3_aa: CASSLFRGLDYGYTF
cdr3_nt: TGTGCCAGCAGCCTCTTCCGGGGATTGGACTATGGCTACACCTTC

v_call: TRBV5-3
j_call: TRBJ2-7
d_call: TRBD1
cdr3_length: 17
clone_size: .
cdr3_aa: CARSLLAGTGISYEQYF
cdr3_nt: TGTGCCAGAAGCTTGTTAGCCGGGACAGGGATTTCCTACGAGCAGTACTTC

v_call: TRBV4-1
j_call: TRBJ2-1
d_call: .
cdr3_length: 17
clone_size: .
cdr3_aa: CASSQDPSRVEYNEQFF
cdr3_nt: TGCGCCAGCAGCCAAGACCCCAGCCGGGTTGAGTACAATGAGCAGTTCTTC

v_call: TRBV4-1
j_call: TRBJ2-7
d_call: TRBD2
cdr3_length: 16
clone_size: .
cdr3_aa: CASSPQVLASSYEQYF
cdr3_nt: TGCGCCAGCAGCCCACAAGTACTAGCGAGCTCCTACGAGCAGTACTTC

v_call: TRBV18
j_call: TRBJ2-1
d_call: .
cdr3_length: 13
clone_size: .
cdr3_aa: CASSPSARSTGVF
cdr3_nt: TGTGCCAGCTCACCGTCCGCCCGGTCCACCGGGGTCTTC

v_call: TRBV4-1
j_call: TRBJ1-1
d_call: .
cdr3_length: 13
clone_size: few
cdr3_aa: CASSQEAGTRAFF
cdr3_nt: TGCGCCAGCAGCCAAGAGGCAGGGACAAGAGCTTTCTTT

v_call: TRBV7-8
j_call: TRBJ2-1
d_call: .
cdr3_length: 18
clone_size: .
cdr3_aa: CASSLGEGVRGANNEQFF
cdr3_nt: TGTGCCAGCAGCTTAGGGGAGGGGGTCAGGGGCGCAAACAATGAGCAGTTCTTC

v_call: TRBV9
j_call: TRBJ1-1
d_call: .
cdr3_length: 15
clone_size: .
cdr3_aa: CASSVAGASATEAFF
cdr3_nt: TGTGCCAGCAGCGTAGCAGGGGCAAGCGCCACTGAAGCTTTCTTT

v_call: TRBV5-1
j_call: TRBJ2-7
d_call: .
cdr3_length: 14
clone_size: .
cdr3_aa: CASSPGTGSYEQYF
cdr3_nt: TGCGCCAGCAGCCCCGGGACTGGCTCCTACGAGCAGTACTTC

v_call: TRBV10-2
j_call: TRBJ2-7
d_call: .
cdr3_length: 11
clone_size: .
cdr3_aa: CASSDEDEQYF
cdr3_nt: TGCGCCAGCAGTGACGAGGACGAGCAGTACTTC

v_call: TRBV10-3
j_call: TRBJ1-3
d_call: .
cdr3_length: 14
clone_size: .
cdr3_aa: CAIKGAASGNTIYF
cdr3_nt: TGTGCCATCAAGGGAGCCGCCTCTGGAAACACCATATATTTT

v_call: TRBV30
j_call: TRBJ1-5
d_call: .
cdr3_length: 13
clone_size: .
cdr3_aa: CAWSPGNNQPQHF
cdr3_nt: TGTGCCTGGAGCCCCGGGAACAATCAGCCCCAGCATTTT

v_call: TRBV6-5
j_call: TRBJ2-1
d_call: .
cdr3_length: 12
clone_size: few
cdr3_aa: CASSYSGGIKFF
cdr3_nt: TGTGCCAGCAGTTACTCGGGGGGAATAAAGTTCTTC

v_call: TRBV7-8
j_call: TRBJ2-7
d_call: .
cdr3_length: 13
clone_size: .
cdr3_aa: CASSLREPYEQYF
cdr3_nt: TGTGCCAGCAGCTTGAGGGAGCCCTACGAGCAGTACTTC

v_call: TRBV28
j_call: TRBJ1-2
d_call: TRBD1
cdr3_length: 13
clone_size: .
cdr3_aa: CASRSQGAGGYTF
cdr3_nt: TGTGCCAGCAGGTCACAGGGGGCGGGGGGCTACACCTTC

v_call: TRBV27
j_call: TRBJ1-5
d_call: .
cdr3_length: 14
clone_size: .
cdr3_aa: CASSSYRTNQPQHF
cdr3_nt: TGTGCCAGCAGTTCGTACAGGACGAATCAGCCCCAGCATTTT

v_call: TRBV19
j_call: TRBJ2-2
d_call: .
cdr3_length: 15
clone_size: .
cdr3_aa: CASSIGGGNTGELFF
cdr3_nt: TGTGCCAGTAGTATAGGAGGCGGCAACACCGGGGAGCTGTTTTTT

v_call: TRBV5-1
j_call: TRBJ2-2
d_call: TRBD2
cdr3_length: 16
clone_size: .
cdr3_aa: CASSSTSGRWAGELFF
cdr3_nt: TGCGCCAGCAGCTCGACTAGCGGGAGGTGGGCCGGGGAGCTGTTTTTT

v_call: TRBV9
j_call: TRBJ2-1
d_call: TRBD2
cdr3_length: 15
clone_size: few
cdr3_aa: CASSNSGTTNNEQFF
cdr3_nt: TGTGCCAGCAGCAACTCCGGGACTACAAACAATGAGCAGTTCTTC

v_call: TRBV11-2
j_call: TRBJ2-1
d_call: TRBD2
cdr3_length: 12
clone_size: .
cdr3_aa: CASSASGTSVFF
cdr3_nt: TGTGCCAGCAGCGCCTCCGGGACTAGCGTGTTCTTC

v_call: TRBV29-1
j_call: TRBJ1-1
d_call: .
cdr3_length: 13
clone_size: .
cdr3_aa: CSVDTGMDTEAFF
cdr3_nt: TGCAGCGTTGATACGGGGATGGACACTGAAGCTTTCTTT

v_call: TRBV29-1
j_call: TRBJ2-3
d_call: .
cdr3_length: 11
clone_size: .
cdr3_aa: CSARQTDTQYF
cdr3_nt: TGCAGCGCACGACAGACAGATACGCAGTATTTT

v_call: TRBV9
j_call: TRBJ1-3
d_call: TRBD1
cdr3_length: 15
clone_size: .
cdr3_aa: CASSTQGAPGNTIYF
cdr3_nt: TGTGCCAGCAGCACCCAGGGGGCTCCGGGAAACACCATATATTTT

v_call: TRBV29-1
j_call: TRBJ2-7
d_call: TRBD1
cdr3_length: 12
clone_size: once
cdr3_aa: CSAWTGGYEQYF
cdr3_nt: TGCAGCGCTTGGACAGGGGGCTACGAGCAGTACTTC

v_call: TRBV11-2
j_call: TRBJ2-1
d_call: TRBD2
cdr3_length: 16
clone_size: .
cdr3_aa: CASSPSAGAFVFEQFF
cdr3_nt: TGTGCCAGCAGCCCTTCAGCGGGAGCTTTCGTGTTTGAGCAGTTCTTC

v_call: TRBV7-2
j_call: TRBJ1-3
d_call: TRBD1
cdr3_length: 15
clone_size: .
cdr3_aa: CASSMTGSPGNTIYF
cdr3_nt: TGTGCCAGCAGCATGACAGGGTCCCCGGGAAACACCATATATTTT

v_call: TRBV6-1
j_call: TRBJ1-5
d_call: .
cdr3_length: 14
clone_size: .
cdr3_aa: CASSEDRHYQPQHF
cdr3_nt: TGTGCCAGCAGTGAAGACAGGCACTATCAGCCCCAGCATTTT

v_call: TRBV11-2
j_call: TRBJ1-2
d_call: TRBD1
cdr3_length: 14
clone_size: .
cdr3_aa: CASSLIQGAESYTF
cdr3_nt: TGTGCCAGCAGCTTGATACAGGGGGCGGAGAGCTACACCTTC

v_call: TRBV20-1
j_call: TRBJ1-4
d_call: .
cdr3_length: 11
clone_size: .
cdr3_aa: CSAPTREKLFF
cdr3_nt: TGCAGTGCCCCTACTCGGGAAAAACTGTTTTTT

v_call: TRBV13
j_call: TRBJ2-3
d_call: TRBD1
cdr3_length: 15
clone_size: .
cdr3_aa: CASSLRGQLTDTQYF
cdr3_nt: TGTGCCAGCAGCTTAAGGGGACAGCTTACAGATACGCAGTATTTT

v_call: TRBV9
j_call: TRBJ2-3
d_call: TRBD2
cdr3_length: 15
clone_size: .
cdr3_aa: CASSVRGGRTDTQYF
cdr3_nt: TGTGCCAGCAGCGTAAGGGGCGGGAGGACAGATACGCAGTATTTT

v_call: TRBV11-2
j_call: TRBJ2-2
d_call: .
cdr3_length: 14
clone_size: .
cdr3_aa: CASRYGSGTGELFF
cdr3_nt: TGTGCCAGCAGATACGGGAGCGGAACCGGGGAGCTGTTTTTT

v_call: TRBV12-5
j_call: TRBJ2-1
d_call: TRBD2
cdr3_length: 16
clone_size: .
cdr3_aa: CASGLVIAGGYNEQFF
cdr3_nt: TGTGCTAGTGGTTTGGTAATAGCGGGAGGTTATAATGAGCAGTTCTTC

v_call: TRBV5-1
j_call: TRBJ2-1
d_call: .
cdr3_length: 14
clone_size: .
cdr3_aa: CASSAMPGHREQFF
cdr3_nt: TGCGCCAGCAGCGCAATGCCGGGACACCGAGAGCAGTTCTTC

v_call: TRBV11-2
j_call: TRBJ2-7
d_call: .
cdr3_length: 14
clone_size: .
cdr3_aa: CASLYEATFYEQYF
cdr3_nt: TGTGCCAGCCTCTACGAGGCGACCTTCTACGAGCAGTACTTC

v_call: TRBV23-1
j_call: TRBJ2-3
d_call: .
cdr3_length: 14
clone_size: .
cdr3_aa: CASSRPQGRDTQYF
cdr3_nt: TGCGCCAGCAGTCGCCCCCAGGGTCGTGATACGCAGTATTTT

v_call: TRBV19
j_call: TRBJ2-3
d_call: TRBD2
cdr3_length: 15
clone_size: .
cdr3_aa: CASSEGLAGVDTQYF
cdr3_nt: TGTGCCAGTAGCGAGGGACTAGCGGGAGTAGATACGCAGTATTTT

v_call: TRBV7-9
j_call: TRBJ1-1
d_call: TRBD1
cdr3_length: 19
clone_size: .
cdr3_aa: CASSFIPFPGQGGNTEAFF
cdr3_nt: TGTGCCAGCAGCTTTATTCCCTTCCCGGGACAGGGGGGAAACACTGAAGCTTTCTTT

v_call: TRBV27
j_call: TRBJ2-4
d_call: .
cdr3_length: 15
clone_size: once
cdr3_aa: CASNPGFLAKNIQYF
cdr3_nt: TGTGCCAGCAACCCCGGTTTTCTAGCCAAAAACATTCAGTACTTC